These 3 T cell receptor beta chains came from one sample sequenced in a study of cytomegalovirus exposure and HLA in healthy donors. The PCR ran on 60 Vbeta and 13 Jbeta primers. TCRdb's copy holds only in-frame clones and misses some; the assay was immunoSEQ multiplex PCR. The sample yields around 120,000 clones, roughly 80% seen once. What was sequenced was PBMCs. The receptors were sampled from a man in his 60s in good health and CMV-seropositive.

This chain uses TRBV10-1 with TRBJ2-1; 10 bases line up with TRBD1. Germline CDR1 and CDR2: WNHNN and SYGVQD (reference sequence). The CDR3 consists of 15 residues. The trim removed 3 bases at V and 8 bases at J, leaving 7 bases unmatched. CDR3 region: CASSDSGTGVDEQFF. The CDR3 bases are TGCGCCAGCAGTGACTCCGGGACAGGGGTGGATGAGCAGTTCTTC.

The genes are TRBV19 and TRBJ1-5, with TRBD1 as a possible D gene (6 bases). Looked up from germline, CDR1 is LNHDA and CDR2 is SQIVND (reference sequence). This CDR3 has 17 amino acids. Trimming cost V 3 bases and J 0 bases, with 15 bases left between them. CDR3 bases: TGTGCCAGTAGTATCCAGCCTCAGGGGTTTAGCAATCAGCCCCAGCATTTT. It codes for CASSIQPQGFSNQPQHF.

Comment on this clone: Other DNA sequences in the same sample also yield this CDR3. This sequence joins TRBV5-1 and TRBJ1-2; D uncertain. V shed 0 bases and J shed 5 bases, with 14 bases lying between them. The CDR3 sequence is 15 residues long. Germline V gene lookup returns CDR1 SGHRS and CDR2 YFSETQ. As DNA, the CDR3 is TGCGCCAGCAGCTTGGGGGGAGGGCCCCTTTATGGCTACACCTTC. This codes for CASSLGGGPLYGYTF.